Listed below are T cell receptor beta chains from one sample, sequenced in a study of T cell responses to AZD1222 COVID-19 vaccine. Generated by immunoSEQ multiplex PCR, the TCRdb table keeps only in-frame clones and is missing some. The table lists about 150,000 clones, around 87% of them singletons. The sample was peripheral blood, taken 28 days after the second AZD1222 dose. The receptor set was obtained from an adult who received the AZD1222 COVID-19 vaccine. The CDR3 runs from the conserved cysteine through the conserved F or W. D genes are given only for firm matches. A clone size is listed for some rows: how often the clone was seen (once, few, many), or a class if it is expanded.

CDR3nt	CDR3aa	abundance	v_gene	d_gene	j_gene	len
TGTGCCAGCAGTTTTTGGGCAGCCAAAAACATTCAGTACTTC	CASSFWAAKNIQYF	.	TRBV28	.	TRBJ2-4	14
TGTGCCAGCTCACCACCGGGGACAGGCGGCTACACCTTC	CASSPPGTGGYTF	.	TRBV18	TRBD1	TRBJ1-2	13
TGCAGCGTTGACGGACAGGGAGGGGAGACCCAGTACTTC	CSVDGQGGETQYF	.	TRBV29-1	.	TRBJ2-5	13
TGTGCCAGCAGTTTAACGTGGGAGACCCAGTACTTC	CASSLTWETQYF	few	TRBV28	.	TRBJ2-5	12
TGTGCCACCAGTGACCCCGGGACAGGGGCCCACGAGCAGTACTTC	CATSDPGTGAHEQYF	.	TRBV24-1	TRBD1	TRBJ2-7	15
TGCAGCGTTGACACGACCAGGGGGAGGACCGGGGAGCTGTTTTTT	CSVDTTRGRTGELFF	.	TRBV29-1	.	TRBJ2-2	15
TGTGCTAGTGGGCCTGACGGTACCTACGAGCAGTACTTC	CASGPDGTYEQYF	.	TRBV12-5	.	TRBJ2-7	13
TGTGCCACCAGCAGAGTCAGGGGGTTGAATTCACCCCTCCACTTT	CATSRVRGLNSPLHF	.	TRBV15	TRBD1	TRBJ1-6	15
TGTGCCAGCAGCTTCCGGCTCCGGCCCAACGAGCAGTACTTC	CASSFRLRPNEQYF	.	TRBV7-8	.	TRBJ2-7	14
TGCGCCAGCAGTCTGACACCGAGCTCCTACGAGCAGTACTTC	CASSLTPSSYEQYF	.	TRBV5-1	.	TRBJ2-7	14
TGTGCCACCAGTGATACACAGACCCAGTACTTC	CATSDTQTQYF	.	TRBV24-1	.	TRBJ2-5	11
TGTGCCAGCAGGGCGAAGACAGAACTCTCTGGGGCCAACGTCCTGACTTTC	CASRAKTELSGANVLTF	.	TRBV7-9	.	TRBJ2-6	17
TGTGCCAGCTCACCACGAAGGATAAGTGGAGGTCAAGAGACCCAGTACTTC	CASSPRRISGGQETQYF	once	TRBV18	.	TRBJ2-5	17
TGTGCCACCAGTGATGGGGGGCAGGGAACGGATGAAGCTTTCTTT	CATSDGGQGTDEAFF	.	TRBV24-1	.	TRBJ1-1	15
TGTGCCAGCAGTGGCGCTTTCTATGGCTACACCTTC	CASSGAFYGYTF	.	TRBV25-1	.	TRBJ1-2	12
TGCGCCAGCAGCTTGACTACAGGGATCGGAGGCGGGGAGCTGTTTTTT	CASSLTTGIGGGELFF	.	TRBV5-1	.	TRBJ2-2	16
TGTGCCAGCAGCAAGGGACAGGGAGAGACCCAGTACTTC	CASSKGQGETQYF	.	TRBV7-3	TRBD1	TRBJ2-5	13
TGTGCCAGTAGTATAGCCCCCGGACAGTACTACGAGCAGTACTTC	CASSIAPGQYYEQYF	.	TRBV19	.	TRBJ2-7	15
TGTGCCAGTAGTCCTCCGTGGGGGTCGAATGAAAAACTGTTTTTT	CASSPPWGSNEKLFF	.	TRBV19	.	TRBJ1-4	15
TGTGCCAGCAGCGTATCGGTAACCGGGGAGCTGTTTTTT	CASSVSVTGELFF	.	TRBV9	.	TRBJ2-2	13
TGTGCCAGCAGTTTGGGACAGCAACCCTACGAGCAGTACTTC	CASSLGQQPYEQYF	.	TRBV28	TRBD1	TRBJ2-7	14
TGTGCCAGCAGTTCTTTACCCGGGACAGATGGCTACACCTTC	CASSSLPGTDGYTF	.	TRBV28	TRBD1	TRBJ1-2	14
TGTGCCAGCAGCCACAAGGAGGGGAACACTGAAGCTTTCTTT	CASSHKEGNTEAFF	.	TRBV11-1	.	TRBJ1-1	14
TGCAGCGTTGAACCAATTCTAGCGGGAGTATCGGGGGAGCAGTACTTC	CSVEPILAGVSGEQYF	.	TRBV29-1	TRBD2	TRBJ2-7	16
TGTGCCAGCAGCCAAGGGGCCGTCAATCAGCCCCAGCATTTT	CASSQGAVNQPQHF	.	TRBV3-1/TRBV3-2	.	TRBJ1-5	14
TGTGCCAGCAGCCAAGTATTCTCAAGGATCGGCTACGAGCAGTACTTC	CASSQVFSRIGYEQYF	.	TRBV3-1/TRBV3-2	.	TRBJ2-7	16
TGTGCCAGCAGCTTGGGGGTGGGGAATTCACCCCTCCACTTT	CASSLGVGNSPLHF	.	TRBV5-6	.	TRBJ1-6	14
TGTGCCAGCAGTTTGGACGGCTATGGCTACACCTTC	CASSLDGYGYTF	.	TRBV12-3/TRBV12-4	.	TRBJ1-2	12
TGTGCCAGCAGTTTATGGACAGGCCCCACTGAAGCTTTCTTT	CASSLWTGPTEAFF	.	TRBV28	.	TRBJ1-1	14
TGTGCCAGCAGCGAACAGTCCTACGAGCAGTACTTC	CASSEQSYEQYF	once	TRBV5-4	.	TRBJ2-7	12
TGCGCCAGCAGCTTGGCCGGGACAGCCTTTGAAGCTTTCTTT	CASSLAGTAFEAFF	.	TRBV5-1	TRBD1	TRBJ1-1	14
TGTGCCAGCAGCAATAGGGTTTATGGCTACACCTTC	CASSNRVYGYTF	once	TRBV19	.	TRBJ1-2	12
TGCAGTGCTAGTAGGCAGGGCCCCCTTTTT	CSASRQGPLF	.	TRBV20-1	.	TRBJ1-1	10
TGTGCCATCAGTGAACCGTCAGAGACCCAGTACTTC	CAISEPSETQYF	.	TRBV10-3	.	TRBJ2-5	12
TGTGCCAGCAGCTTAAATGAATTCGGAGGGCTAGCTAACTATGGCTACACCTTC	CASSLNEFGGLANYGYTF	.	TRBV7-2	.	TRBJ1-2	18
TGTGCCAGCAGCTTTATTACAGGTTACACCGGGGAGCTGTTTTTT	CASSFITGYTGELFF	once	TRBV7-9	.	TRBJ2-2	15
TGCGCCAGCAGCTTGATGGGAGTTGGCACTGAAGCTTTCTTT	CASSLMGVGTEAFF	.	TRBV5-1	.	TRBJ1-1	14
TGTGCCAGCAGTCAGGGACGTTACAATGAGCAGTTCTTC	CASSQGRYNEQFF	.	TRBV11-3	.	TRBJ2-1	13
TGTGCCAGCAGTTCGTGGGAGGGCTTCGATGAGCAGTTCTTC	CASSSWEGFDEQFF	.	TRBV6-2/TRBV6-3	TRBD2	TRBJ2-1	14
TGTGCAAGTCGCCCCCCTGTTGTTTCAACCACAGATACGCAGTATTTT	CASRPPVVSTTDTQYF	few	TRBV12-2	.	TRBJ2-3	16
TGTGCCAGCAGCCTAGAGGGTGGATACCCCGGAAATACGCAGTATTTT	CASSLEGGYPGNTQYF	once	TRBV4-2	.	TRBJ2-3	16
TGTGCCAGCAACTTTAATGAAAAACTGTTTTTT	CASNFNEKLFF	.	TRBV6-5	.	TRBJ1-4	11
TGTGCCTGGAGGGGACAGGGGGCGCGGGGCTATGGCTACACCTTC	CAWRGQGARGYGYTF	few	TRBV30	TRBD1	TRBJ1-2	15
TGTGCCATCAGGGGAGAGAACTATGGCTACACCTTC	CAIRGENYGYTF	few	TRBV10-3	.	TRBJ1-2	12
TGTGCCAGGTCTACCGGAGGGGGAAGGGCCTACGAGCAGTACTTC	CARSTGGGRAYEQYF	few	TRBV5-6	.	TRBJ2-7	15
TGTGCCAGCAGAGGGGGACAGGGTGCGGAGACCCAGTACTTC	CASRGGQGAETQYF	.	TRBV2	TRBD1	TRBJ2-5	14
TGTGCCAGCAGCCAAGAAGGTGGATCTGGCAATCAGCCCCAGCATTTT	CASSQEGGSGNQPQHF	.	TRBV3-1/TRBV3-2	.	TRBJ1-5	16
TGTGCCAGCAGCCGGGGGCCTGGGGCCAACGTCCTGACTTTC	CASSRGPGANVLTF	.	TRBV5-4	.	TRBJ2-6	14
TGTGCCAGCAGTTTTAGCGGCCCCGGGGAGACCCAGTACTTC	CASSFSGPGETQYF	.	TRBV28	.	TRBJ2-5	14
TGTGCCAGCACCCCGGCACCGAGCTCCTACAATGAGCAGTTCTTC	CASTPAPSSYNEQFF	.	TRBV6-1	.	TRBJ2-1	15
TGCGCCAGCAGCTCGACCCTTAGCGGGGGCTACGATGGCTACACCTTC	CASSSTLSGGYDGYTF	medium-sized	TRBV5-1	.	TRBJ1-2	16